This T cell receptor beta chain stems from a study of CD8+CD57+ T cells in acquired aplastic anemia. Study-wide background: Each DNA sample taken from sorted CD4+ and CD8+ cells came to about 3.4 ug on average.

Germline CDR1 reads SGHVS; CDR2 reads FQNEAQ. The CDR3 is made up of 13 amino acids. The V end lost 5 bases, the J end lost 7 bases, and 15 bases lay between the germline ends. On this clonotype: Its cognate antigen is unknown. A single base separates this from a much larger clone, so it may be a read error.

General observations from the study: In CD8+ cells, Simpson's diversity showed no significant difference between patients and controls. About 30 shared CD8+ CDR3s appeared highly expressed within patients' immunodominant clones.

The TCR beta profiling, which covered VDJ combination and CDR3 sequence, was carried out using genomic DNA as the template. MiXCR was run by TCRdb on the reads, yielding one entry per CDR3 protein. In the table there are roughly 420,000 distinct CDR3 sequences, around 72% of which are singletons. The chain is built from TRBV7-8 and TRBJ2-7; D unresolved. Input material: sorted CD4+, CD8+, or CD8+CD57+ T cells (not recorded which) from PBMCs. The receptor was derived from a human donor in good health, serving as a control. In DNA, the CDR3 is TGTGCCAGCAGCCACCCGCCACTCCGTGAGCAGTACTTC. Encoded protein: CASSHPPLREQYF.